This T cell receptor beta chain was recorded in a study of CD8+CD57+ T cells in acquired aplastic anemia. Study-wide context: Healthy donor CD4+ cell samples had a mean of about 10 million reads. Study conclusions and caveats: Simpson's diversity of CD8+ cells was not significantly different in patients compared with controls.

Genomic DNA was employed as the template in profiling TCR beta VDJ and CDR3. MiXCR, run by TCRdb on the reads, gives a single entry per CDR3 protein. The profile shows roughly 130,000 distinct CDR3 sequences, 48% of them singletons. This clonotype was recorded at least ten times. Its specificity is not known. The TCR comes from a human donor in good health, serving as a control. The sample comprised sorted CD4+, CD8+, or CD8+CD57+ T cells (not recorded which) from PBMCs.

The CDR3: CSARRQKSYNSPLHF. The CDR3 DNA is TGCAGTGCTAGACGTCAAAAGAGCTATAATTCACCCCTCCACTTT. The chain joins TRBV20-1 to TRBJ1-6; D not certain. V was cut by 2 bases and J by 3 bases, with 11 bases left in between. CDR3 length: 15 amino acids. CDR1 and CDR2 from the germline V gene are DFQATT and SNEGSKA (reference sequence).